This entry lists 7 T cell receptor beta chains sequenced from one sample in a study of T-cell reconstitution after alpha-beta-depleted transplantation in children. Unique molecular identifiers were incorporated into the prepared TCRbeta library. One entry per CDR3 protein results from TCRdb running MiXCR on the PCR reads. The table has some 76,000 distinct CDR3 sequences, approximately 11% seen once; the top ten hold about 13%. Sample: PBMCs, taken before TCRalphabeta/CD19-depleted stem cell transplant. The origin of the receptors is a boy younger than 18 with acute myeloid leukemia, due to receive a stem cell transplant.

The chain has TRBV7-3 and TRBJ2-1; D remains unclear. V shed 2 bases and J shed 0 bases, with 14 bases lying between them. This CDR3 spans 17 amino acids. Germline CDR1 is SGHTA and CDR2 is FQGTGA. The CDR3 sequence: CASSLYTPVSSYNEQFF. The CDR3 region has the DNA TGTGCCAGCAGCTTATACACGCCCGTTAGCTCCTACAATGAGCAGTTCTTC.

This clonotype was picked up many times. This sequence joins TRBV3-1 and TRBJ2-3; D is unclear. Germline-derived CDR1 and CDR2 are LGHDT and YNNKEL (reference sequence). The CDR3 is 13 residues long. V lost 0 bases and J 3 bases, leaving 4 bases between the germline ends. The CDR3 nucleotides read TGTGCCAGCAGCCAAGATTGGACAGATACGCAGTATTTT. Translated: CASSQDWTDTQYF.

This clonotype was counted at least ten times. This chain connects TRBV5-6 to TRBJ1-1, with a tentative D call TRBD1 (5 bases). This CDR3 comprises 15 residues. V gave up 2 bases and J gave up 1 base, with 12 bases separating them. Germline V gene lookup returns CDR1 SGHDT and CDR2 YYEEEE. DNA of the CDR3: TGTGCCAGCAGCTTAATGGGACGGAAGAACACTGAAGCTTTCTTT. It specifies CASSLMGRKNTEAFF.

The table lists this clonotype with a few counts. A much more abundant neighbour one base away suggests this may be a read error. The gene calls are TRBV20-1 and TRBJ1-6; 8 nucleotides match TRBD1. With V trimmed by 3 bases and J by 4 bases, 5 bases remained unmatched. The germline V gene has CDR1 DFQATT and CDR2 SNEGSKA (reference sequence). The CDR3 consists of 15 residues. The CDR3 here is CSASTGGLYNSPLHF. The CDR3 nucleotides are TGCAGTGCTAGCACAGGGGGTTTATATAATTCACCCCTCCACTTT.

The chain combines TRBV5-4 with TRBJ2-6; 7 bases match TRBD2. The length of the CDR3 is 17 residues. V shed 2 bases, J shed 2 bases, and the junction held 7 bases outside the gene matches. CDR1 SGHNT and CDR2 YYREEE come from the germline V gene (reference sequence). CDR3 sequence: CASSFGGSTPGANVLTF. CDR3 DNA sequence: TGTGCCAGCAGCTTCGGGGGGTCCACCCCTGGGGCCAACGTCCTGACTTTC.

Many counts were recorded for this clonotype. This sequence joins TRBV7-3 and TRBJ2-2; D perhaps matches TRBD2 (5 bases). This CDR3 is 15 amino acids long. Germline CDR1 SGHTA, CDR2 FQGTGA. V gave up 2 bases and J gave up 5 bases, with 12 bases separating them. The CDR3 bases are TGTGCCAGCAGCTTATCCGGGGTTGATACCGGGGAGCTGTTTTTT. Its protein is CASSLSGVDTGELFF.

This clonotype was recorded many times. The chain uses TRBV5-1 and TRBJ2-4; perhaps TRBD1 as D (6 bases). V shed 4 bases and J shed 3 bases, with 17 bases lying between them. Germline V lookup: CDR1 SGHRS, CDR2 YFSETQ. The CDR3 runs 16 residues. The CDR3 nucleotides are TGCGCCAGCAGCAAACGGGCAGGGGACGACAAAAACATTCAGTACTTC. It encodes CASSKRAGDDKNIQYF.